Presented here are 7 T cell receptor beta chains from one specimen sequenced in a study of T cells in Graves' hyperthyroidism and ophthalmopathy (dated by TCRdb to 2018 to 2020). Libraries were constructed by multiplex PCR. The instrument given in TCRdb is Illumina HiSeq 2000. The TCR beta CDR3 regions were amplified from the RNA transcripts. A first-round RT-PCR of the TCR CDR3 used the HTBI primer set with the Qiagen OneStep RT-PCR kit. TCRdb itself trimmed the public reads at Q25 with fastp, ran MiXCR and retained productive beta chains. Records with the same CDR3 protein are collapsed into one entry carrying the most frequent genes and DNA. The sample has 750,000 to 950,000 distinct CDR3 sequences on record, roughly 40% of them singletons. Of the sample, approximately 10% is held by the ten largest clones. Sequences were obtained from blood. Receptors were obtained from a man aged 18 to 35 with Graves' hyperthyroidism.

The chain has TRBV19 and TRBJ2-2; D not certain. Trimming removed 3 bases from V and 6 bases from J, with 8 bases in between. CDR3 length: 13 amino acids. CDR1 is LNHDA, CDR2 SQIVND, per germline (reference sequence). In DNA form, the CDR3 reads TGTGCCAGTAGTATCGGTCCCCCCGGGGAGCTGTTTTTT. It is translated as CASSIGPPGELFF.

CDR3 DNA: TGTGCCAGCAGTTCGGCCCCGGGGGGCCAACACTACTCCGAAGCTTTCTTT. This gives the protein CASSSAPGGQHYSEAFF. This sequence joins TRBV7-8 and TRBJ1-1; tentative D call: TRBD1 (6 bases). CDR1 and CDR2 from the germline V gene are SGHVS and FQNEAQ. The CDR3 consists of 17 residues. Deletions cut 6 bases from V and 8 bases from J, with 28 bases between. Based on the CDR3 plus reference TRBV7-8 and TRBJ1-1, the full variable domain is GAGVSQSPRYKVAKRGQDVALRCDPISGHVSLFWYQQALGQGPEFLTYFQNEAQLDKSGLPSDRFFAERPEGSVSTLKIQRTQQEDSAVYLCASSSAPGGQHYSEAFFGQGTRLTVV.

The V gene is TRBV12-3 or TRBV12-4, the J gene TRBJ2-5; 9 positions match TRBD1. J was trimmed by 5 bases and V by 3 bases; bases with no gene match: 10. The CDR3 totals 16 residues. CDR3 nucleotides: TGTGCCAGCAGTTTCTTCCCGGGACAGGGAAAGGAGACCCAGTACTTC. Its translation: CASSFFPGQGKETQYF.

V usage is TRBV2 and J usage is TRBJ1-2, with unresolved D. Between the trimmed V and J ends, which lost 6 bases and 8 bases, there was a span of 16 bases. The CDR3 length is 13 residues. Germline CDR1 is SNHLY and CDR2 is FYNNEI. This chain's CDR3 is CASRGGLAGGYTF. CDR3 in DNA: TGTGCCAGCAGGGGAGGACTAGCGGGAGGCTACACCTTC.

Details on this clonotype: The germline gene is not matched at one end of the junction; a read error may be the cause. The chain links TRBV7-9 to TRBJ1-6; 9 nucleotides align to TRBD1. Germline CDR1 and CDR2: SEHNR and FQNEAQ (reference sequence). This CDR3 contains 14 residues. For the CDR3, the DNA is TGTGCCAGCAGCGTAGGACAGGGGTCCTCACTCCTCCACTTT. Translation gives CASSVGQGSSLLHF.

J is TRBJ1-2 and V is TRBV11-2; no clear D. Trimming took off 2 bases at V and 0 bases at J, with 10 bases between the two ends. The germline gives CDR1 SGHAT, CDR2 FQNNGV. This CDR3 contains 15 residues. CDR3 in DNA: TGTGCCAGCAGCTTAATCGGAGGGACTAACTATGGCTACACCTTC. Translation: CASSLIGGTNYGYTF.

V usage is TRBV29-1 and J usage is TRBJ1-1; D uncertain. Per the germline V gene, CDR1 is SQVTM and CDR2 is ANQGSEA. This CDR3 is 12 amino acids long. The ends were cut back, 6 bases at V and 2 bases at J, with 10 bases in the middle. CDR3 DNA sequence: TGCAGCGTAGCGGAGGTTAACACTGAAGCTTTCTTT. Its protein is CSVAEVNTEAFF.